The T cell receptor (beta chain) described here comes from a study of T-cell reconstitution after alpha-beta-depleted transplantation in children. A library of TCRbeta sequences, prepared with unique molecular identifiers, was generated. Each CDR3 protein gets one entry after TCRdb re-called the PCR reads with MiXCR. The repertoire holds hundreds of thousands of distinct CDR3 sequences, with roughly 23% as singletons. Study observations and caveats: Reportedly, only several hundred clones from non-depleted graft cells drove alpha-beta T-cell counts at about two months. One year post-transplant, T-cell counts and diversity were largely derived from T cells produced anew.

Regarding this clonotype: Its target is unknown.

The CDR3 runs 16 residues. Trimming removed 0 bases from V and 4 bases from J; junction bases left unmatched: 8. The V gene's germline CDR1 is DFQATT and CDR2 SNEGSKA (reference sequence). Sequenced material: PBMCs, taken before TCRalphabeta/CD19-depleted stem cell transplant. The sequence derives from a girl aged 2 to 9 with Fanconi anemia, due to receive a stem cell transplant. This chain connects TRBV20-1 to TRBJ2-2; TRBD1 aligns across 7 bases. This CDR3 is CSARDRWAGGTGELFF. The CDR3 bases are TGCAGTGCTAGAGATCGCTGGGCAGGGGGCACCGGGGAGCTGTTTTTT.